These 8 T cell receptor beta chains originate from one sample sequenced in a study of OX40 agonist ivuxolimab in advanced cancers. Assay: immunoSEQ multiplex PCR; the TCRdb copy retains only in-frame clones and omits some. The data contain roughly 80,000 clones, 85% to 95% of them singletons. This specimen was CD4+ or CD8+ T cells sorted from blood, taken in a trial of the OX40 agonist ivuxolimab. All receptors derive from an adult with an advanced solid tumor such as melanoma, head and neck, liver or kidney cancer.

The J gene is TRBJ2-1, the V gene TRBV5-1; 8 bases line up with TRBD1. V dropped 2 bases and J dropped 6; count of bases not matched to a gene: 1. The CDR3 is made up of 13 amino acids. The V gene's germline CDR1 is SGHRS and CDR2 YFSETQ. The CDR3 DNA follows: TGCGCCAGCAGCTTCGGACAGGGCAATGAGCAGTTCTTC. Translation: CASSFGQGNEQFF.

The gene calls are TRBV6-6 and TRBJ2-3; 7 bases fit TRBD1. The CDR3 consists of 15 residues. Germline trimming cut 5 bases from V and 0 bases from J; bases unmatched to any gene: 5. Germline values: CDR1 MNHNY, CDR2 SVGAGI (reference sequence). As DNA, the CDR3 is TGTGCCAGCAGTCCGACAGGGATCAGCACAGATACGCAGTATTTT. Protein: CASSPTGISTDTQYF.

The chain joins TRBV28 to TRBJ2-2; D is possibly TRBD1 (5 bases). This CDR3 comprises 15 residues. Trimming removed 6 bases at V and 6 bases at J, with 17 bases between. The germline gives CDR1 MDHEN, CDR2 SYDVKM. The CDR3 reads CASSPMTVTAGELFF. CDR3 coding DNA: TGTGCCAGCAGCCCCATGACAGTGACTGCCGGGGAGCTGTTTTTT.

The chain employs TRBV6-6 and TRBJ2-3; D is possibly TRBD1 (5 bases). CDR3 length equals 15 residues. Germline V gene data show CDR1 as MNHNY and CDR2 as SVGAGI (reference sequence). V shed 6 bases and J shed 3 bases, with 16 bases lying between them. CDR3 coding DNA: TGTGCCAGCAGCTGGGGCATTAGTTGGACAGATACGCAGTATTTT. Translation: CASSWGISWTDTQYF.

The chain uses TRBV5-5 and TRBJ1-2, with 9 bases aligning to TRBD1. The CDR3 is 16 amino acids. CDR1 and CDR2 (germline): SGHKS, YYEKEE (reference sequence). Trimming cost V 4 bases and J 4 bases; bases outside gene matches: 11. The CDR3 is CASSTPGQGRGYGYTF. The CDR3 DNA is TGTGCCAGCAGCACACCGGGACAGGGCAGGGGCTATGGCTACACCTTC. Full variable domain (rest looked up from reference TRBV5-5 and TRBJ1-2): DAGVTQSPTHLIKTRGQQVTLRCSPISGHKSVSWYQQVLGQGPQFIFQYYEKEERGRGNFPDRFSARQFPNYSSELNVNALLLGDSALYLCASSTPGQGRGYGYTFGSGTRLTVV.

The CDR3 loop is CASSPLGPESTGNTIYF. Written as DNA, the CDR3 is TGTGCCAGCTCACCACTCGGCCCAGAGTCCACTGGAAACACCATATATTTT. The rearrangement uses TRBV18 and TRBJ1-3, with no clear D. CDR1 KGHSH and CDR2 LQKENI come from the germline V gene. This CDR3 spans 17 amino acids. V was cut by 1 base and J by 2 bases, with 15 bases left in between.

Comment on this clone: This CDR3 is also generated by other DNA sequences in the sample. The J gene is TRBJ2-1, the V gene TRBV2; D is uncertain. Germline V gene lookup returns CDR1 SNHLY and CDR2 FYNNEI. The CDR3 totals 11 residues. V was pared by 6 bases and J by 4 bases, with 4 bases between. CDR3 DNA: TGTGCCAGCAGCGAATACAATGAGCAGTTCTTC. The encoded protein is CASSEYNEQFF.

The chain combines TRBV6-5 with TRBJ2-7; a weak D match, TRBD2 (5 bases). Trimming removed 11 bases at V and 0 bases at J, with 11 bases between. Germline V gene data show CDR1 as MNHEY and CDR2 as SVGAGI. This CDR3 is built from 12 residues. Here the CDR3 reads CAVRGSSYEQYF. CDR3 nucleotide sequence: TGTGCCGTGAGAGGGAGCTCCTACGAGCAGTACTTC.